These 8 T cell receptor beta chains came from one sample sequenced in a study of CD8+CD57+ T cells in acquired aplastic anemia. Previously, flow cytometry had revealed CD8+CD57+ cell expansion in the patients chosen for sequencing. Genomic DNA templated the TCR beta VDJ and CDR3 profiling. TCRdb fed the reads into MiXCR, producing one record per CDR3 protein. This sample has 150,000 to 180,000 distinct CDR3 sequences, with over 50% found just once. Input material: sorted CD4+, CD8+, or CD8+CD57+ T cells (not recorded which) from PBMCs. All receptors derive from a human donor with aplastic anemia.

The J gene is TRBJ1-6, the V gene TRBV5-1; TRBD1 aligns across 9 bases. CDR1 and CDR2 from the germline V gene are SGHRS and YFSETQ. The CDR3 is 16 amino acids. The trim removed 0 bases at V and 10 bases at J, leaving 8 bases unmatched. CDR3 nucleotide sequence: TGCGCCAGCAGCTTGGAGGGACAGGGATCCGGGTCACCCCTCCACTTT. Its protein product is CASSLEGQGSGSPLHF. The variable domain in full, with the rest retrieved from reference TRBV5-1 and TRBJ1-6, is KAGVTQTPRYLIKTRGQQVTLSCSPISGHRSVSWYQQTPGQGLQFLFEYFSETQRNKGNFPGRFSGRQFSNSRSEMNVSTLELGDSALYLCASSLEGQGSGSPLHFGNGTRLTVT.

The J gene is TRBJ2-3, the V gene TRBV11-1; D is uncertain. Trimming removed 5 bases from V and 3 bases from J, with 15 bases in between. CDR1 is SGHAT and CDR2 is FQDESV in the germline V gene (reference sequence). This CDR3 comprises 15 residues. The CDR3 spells CASSARLESTDTQYF. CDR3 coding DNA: TGTGCCAGCAGCGCCCGGTTGGAGAGTACAGATACGCAGTATTTT.

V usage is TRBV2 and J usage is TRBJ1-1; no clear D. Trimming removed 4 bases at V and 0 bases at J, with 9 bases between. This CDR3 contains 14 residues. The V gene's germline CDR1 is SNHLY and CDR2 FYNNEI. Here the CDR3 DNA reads TGTGCCAGCAGTGTAATACAGATGAACACTGAAGCTTTCTTT. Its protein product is CASSVIQMNTEAFF.

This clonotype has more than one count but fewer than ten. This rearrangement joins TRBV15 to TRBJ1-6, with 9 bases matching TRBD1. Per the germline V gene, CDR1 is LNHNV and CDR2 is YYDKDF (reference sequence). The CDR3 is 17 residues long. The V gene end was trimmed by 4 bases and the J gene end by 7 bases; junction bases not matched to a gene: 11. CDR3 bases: TGTGCCACCAGCACCGGGACAGGGCGAACCGGGAATTCACCCCTCCACTTT. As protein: CATSTGTGRTGNSPLHF.

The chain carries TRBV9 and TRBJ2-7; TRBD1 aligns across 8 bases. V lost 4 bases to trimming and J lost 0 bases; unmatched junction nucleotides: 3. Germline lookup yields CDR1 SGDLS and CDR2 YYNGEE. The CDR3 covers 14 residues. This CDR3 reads CASSLGQDSYEQYF. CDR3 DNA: TGTGCCAGCAGCCTGGGACAGGACTCCTACGAGCAGTACTTC.

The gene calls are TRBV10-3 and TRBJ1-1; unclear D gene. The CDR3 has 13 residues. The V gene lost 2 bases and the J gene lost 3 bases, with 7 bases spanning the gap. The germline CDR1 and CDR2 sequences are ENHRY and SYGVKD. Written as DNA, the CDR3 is TGTGCCATCAGTGAGAACCTTTACACTGAAGCTTTCTTT. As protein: CAISENLYTEAFF.

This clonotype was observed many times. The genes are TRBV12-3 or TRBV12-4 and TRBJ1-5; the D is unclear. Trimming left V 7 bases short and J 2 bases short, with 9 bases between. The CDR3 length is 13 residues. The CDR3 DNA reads TGTGCCAGCACCCTGGGAGGCAATCAGCCCCAGCATTTT. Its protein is CASTLGGNQPQHF.

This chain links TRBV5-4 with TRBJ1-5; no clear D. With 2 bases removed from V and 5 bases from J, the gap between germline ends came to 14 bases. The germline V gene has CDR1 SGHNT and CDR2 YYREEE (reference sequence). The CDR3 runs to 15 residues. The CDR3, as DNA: TGTGCCAGCAGCTTAGGTGGTGGGTCGGATCAGCCCCAGCATTTT. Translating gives CASSLGGGSDQPQHF. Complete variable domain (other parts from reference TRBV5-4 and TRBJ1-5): ETGVTQSPTHLIKTRGQQVTLRCSSQSGHNTVSWYQQALGQGPQFIFQYYREEENGRGNFPPRFSGLQFPNYSSELNVNALELDDSALYLCASSLGGGSDQPQHFGDGTRLSIL.